This TCR beta chain was recorded in a study of T-cell reconstitution after alpha-beta-depleted transplantation in children (dated by TCRdb to 2016 to 2017). About the investigation overall: Using TCR repertoire profiling, the study quantitatively followed how T-cell immune reconstitution unfolded in children after TCRalphabeta/CD19-depleted allogeneic hematopoietic cell transplantation. Results and caveats for the whole study, not just this receptor: Apparently early alphabetaT-cell count recovery about two months after transplant reportedly relied on only several hundred rapidly expanded clones derived from non-depleted graft cells. The high TCRbeta diversity at day 60 in some patients was ascribed to recipient T cells and intrathymic progenitors that had survived conditioning. Over subsequent months, a decline in hyperexpanded clone frequencies was noted, and after one year, T-cell counts and TCRbeta diversity were mostly ascribed to newly produced T cells.

The treatment or condition label for this specimen denotes: allogeneic hematopoietic cell transplantation with graft depleted of TCRalphabeta T cells and CD19 B cells. Transplant recipients were children who received TCRalphabeta/CD19-depleted allogeneic hematopoietic cell grafts. Preparation of the library involved PCR. Sequencing was carried out with an Illumina HiSeq 2500. Molecular barcoding was employed in the preparation of TCR libraries, with unique molecular identifiers being used to normalize TCRbeta repertoire quantification. TCRdb ran its own pipeline on the public reads, namely fastp trimming at Q25 and MiXCR clone calling, and kept in-frame beta chains. Duplicate CDR3 protein sequences are folded into a single record with the most common DNA and genes. The sample records about 110,000 distinct CDR3 sequences, around 6.4% of which are singletons. The ten largest clones capture 23% of the sample.

Ten or more counts support this clonotype. The antigen it recognizes is unknown. Base qualities are missing; no much larger clone stands one base away. For CDR1 and CDR2, the germline V gene lists MNHEY and SVGEGT. V lost 5 bases and J lost 5 bases; the stretch between them is 15 bases long. The CDR3 starts with the cysteine, ends with the phenylalanine, and has 14 residues. The only DNA kept is the CDR3, 42 bases in frame from the first base. The receptor's source is a male patient aged 2-10 years who had a stem cell transplant for acute lymphoblastic leukemia, so the T cells may come from the graft donor. The chain joins TRBV6-2 or TRBV6-3 to TRBJ1-1, with TRBD1 perhaps the D gene, on 5 matching bases. Specimen: PBMCs, mostly from graft donor cells, collected 360 days after TCRalphabeta/CD19-depleted stem cell transplant. This receptor carries the CDR3 CASSPDRGRTEAFF. The DNA reads TGTGCCAGCAGTCCCGACCGGGGGAGAACTGAAGCTTTCTTT.